This T cell receptor beta chain emerged from a study of PD-1 blockade in classical Hodgkin lymphoma. Study findings and constraints: As was reported, newly diagnosed patients showed lower baseline TCR diversity than healthy donors did. Undefined causes, possibly disease activity or prior therapy, underlie the repertoire differences.

Measured with immunoSEQ multiplex PCR; TCRdb has only the in-frame clones, and not every one. This sample has about 22,000 clones, with less than 75% found just once. This sample's time point: cycle 4 day 1 (C4D1), after more than 5 weeks of nivolumab. Each and every patient relapsed after autologous stem cell transplantation, and patients got differing brentuximab vedotin exposure. CD4+ T cells were purified from thawed PBMCs by magnetic negative selection. Points on this clone: What it binds is unknown.

V gave up 6 bases and J gave up 6 bases; unmatched junction bases: 6. The CDR3 extends over 13 amino acids. Germline CDR1 SNHLY, CDR2 FYNNEI. The material sequenced was CD4+ T cells from blood, taken before the fourth cycle of nivolumab. This TCR derives from a human donor with classical Hodgkin lymphoma. The V gene is TRBV2, the J gene TRBJ2-3, with 7 bases that match TRBD2. The CDR3 DNA reads as TGTGCCAGCAGACGACTAGCCAGGGATACGCAGTATTTT. Its translation: CASRRLARDTQYF.